This T cell receptor beta chain was sequenced for a study of blood T cell repertoires in COVID-19. This clone came up once. The method was immunoSEQ multiplex PCR; TCRdb's version includes in-frame clones alone and lacks a portion of them. The sample shows 210,000 or so clones, more than 75% of them seen only once. The CDR3 covers 16 residues. V gave up 3 bases and J gave up 1 base, with 15 bases separating them. CDR1 is SGDLS and CDR2 is YYNGEE in the germline V gene. Clinical history as reported by participants underpinned cohort assignment. Sequenced sample: PBMCs or T cells enriched from blood (not recorded which). The J gene is TRBJ2-3, the V gene TRBV9, with D possibly matching TRBD1 (6 bases). The clonotype originates from a man aged 30-40 years with acute COVID-19. The CDR3: CASSDQSGHRTDTQYF. The CDR3 region has the DNA TGTGCCAGCAGCGATCAATCGGGACATCGCACAGATACGCAGTATTTT. The full variable domain, in which reference TRBV9 and TRBJ2-3 provide the parts outside the CDR3, is DSGVTQTPKHLITATGQRVTLRCSPRSGDLSVYWYQQSLDQGLQFLIQYYNGEERAKGNILERFSAQQFPDLHSELNLSSLELGDSALYFCASSDQSGHRTDTQYFGPGTRLTVL.